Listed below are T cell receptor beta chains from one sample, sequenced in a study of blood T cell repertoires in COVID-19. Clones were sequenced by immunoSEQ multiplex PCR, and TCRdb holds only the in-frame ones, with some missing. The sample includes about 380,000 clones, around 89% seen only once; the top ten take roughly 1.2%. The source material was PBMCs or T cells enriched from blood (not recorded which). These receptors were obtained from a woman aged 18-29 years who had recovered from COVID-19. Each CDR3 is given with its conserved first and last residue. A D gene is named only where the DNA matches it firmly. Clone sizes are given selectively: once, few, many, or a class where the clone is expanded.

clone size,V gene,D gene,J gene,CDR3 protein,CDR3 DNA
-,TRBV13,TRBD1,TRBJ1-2,CASSLNDRVLYDGYTF,TGTGCCAGCAGCTTAAACGACAGGGTCTTGTACGATGGCTACACCTTC
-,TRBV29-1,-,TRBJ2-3,CSERSTDTQYF,TGCAGCGAGCGTAGCACAGATACGCAGTATTTT
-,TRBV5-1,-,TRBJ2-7,CASSLGHQGRDYEQYF,TGCGCCAGCAGCTTAGGACATCAGGGTAGAGACTACGAGCAGTACTTC
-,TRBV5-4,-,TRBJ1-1,CASSSWGSMNTEAFF,TGTGCCAGCAGCTCGTGGGGCAGCATGAACACTGAAGCTTTCTTT
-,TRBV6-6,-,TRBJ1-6,CASSYKGGPLHF,TGTGCCAGCAGTTACAAAGGGGGACCCCTCCACTTT
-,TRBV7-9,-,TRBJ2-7,CASSGEETYEQYF,TGTGCCAGCAGTGGCGAGGAGACCTACGAGCAGTACTTC
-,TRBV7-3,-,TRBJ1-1,CASSLGGATEAFF,TGTGCCAGCAGCCTAGGGGGTGCCACTGAAGCTTTCTTT
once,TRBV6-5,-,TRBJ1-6,CASSYQQGTSPLHF,TGTGCCAGCAGTTACCAACAGGGAACCTCACCCCTCCACTTT
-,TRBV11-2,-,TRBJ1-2,CASSLVGGDYGYTF,TGTGCCAGCAGCTTAGTCGGCGGGGACTATGGCTACACCTTC
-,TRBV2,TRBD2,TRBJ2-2,CASSDVPLAVTNTGELFF,TGTGCCAGCAGCGACGTTCCACTAGCGGTTACGAACACCGGGGAGCTGTTTTTT
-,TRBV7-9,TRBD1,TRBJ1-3,CASSLPTGGLSGNTIYF,TGTGCCAGCAGCTTGCCGACAGGGGGCCTTTCTGGAAACACCATATATTTT
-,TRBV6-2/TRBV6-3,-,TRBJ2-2,CASSYSSSVFF,TGTGCCAGCAGTTACTCATCGTCGGTGTTTTTT
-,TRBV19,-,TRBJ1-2,CASSIGQSHYGYTF,TGTGCCAGTAGTATCGGACAGTCCCACTATGGCTACACCTTC
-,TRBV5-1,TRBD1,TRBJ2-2,CASSAPGQGITGELFF,TGCGCCAGCAGCGCACCGGGACAGGGGATCACCGGGGAGCTGTTTTTT
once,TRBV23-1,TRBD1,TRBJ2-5,CASSQSRQDRGQETQYF,TGCGCCAGCAGTCAAAGCCGGCAGGACAGGGGGCAAGAGACCCAGTACTTC
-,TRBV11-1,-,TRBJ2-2,CASSLEGAGELFF,TGTGCCAGCAGCTTAGAGGGGGCCGGGGAGCTGTTTTTT
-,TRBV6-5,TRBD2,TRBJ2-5,CASSSNGGAVQETQYF,TGTGCCAGCAGTTCCAACGGGGGGGCGGTCCAAGAGACCCAGTACTTC
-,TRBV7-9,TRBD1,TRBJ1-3,CASSFTGVPGNTIYF,TGTGCCAGCAGCTTCACAGGGGTCCCTGGAAACACCATATATTTT
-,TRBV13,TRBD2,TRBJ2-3,CASSFGLAGGHQDTQYF,TGTGCCAGCAGCTTCGGGCTAGCGGGGGGCCATCAAGATACGCAGTATTTT
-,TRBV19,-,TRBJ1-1,CASSISLGENTEAFF,TGTGCCAGTAGTATCTCTTTAGGGGAGAACACTGAAGCTTTCTTT
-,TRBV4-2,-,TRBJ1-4,CASSQDVSNEKLFF,TGTGCCAGCAGCCAAGACGTTTCTAATGAAAAACTGTTTTTT
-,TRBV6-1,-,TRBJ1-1,CASSERQAEAFF,TGTGCCAGCAGTGAACGGCAGGCTGAAGCTTTCTTT
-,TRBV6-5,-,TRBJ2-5,CASSYSGTEGETQYF,TGTGCCAGCAGTTACTCCGGGACGGAGGGAGAGACCCAGTACTTC
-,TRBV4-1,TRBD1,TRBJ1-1,CASSHDRGGRTEAFF,TGCGCCAGCAGCCACGACAGGGGAGGACGGACTGAAGCTTTCTTT
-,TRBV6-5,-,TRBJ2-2,CASQDPRGTGELFF,TGTGCCAGCCAGGACCCCAGGGGCACCGGGGAGCTGTTTTTT
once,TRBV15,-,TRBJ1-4,CATSSYGATNEKLFF,TGTGCCACCAGCAGTTACGGTGCAACTAATGAAAAACTGTTTTTT
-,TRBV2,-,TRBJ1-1,CASSEDVARAFF,TGTGCCAGCAGTGAGGATGTAGCCCGGGCTTTCTTT
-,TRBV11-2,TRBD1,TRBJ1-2,CASSADDRVTDGYTF,TGTGCCAGCAGCGCAGACGACAGGGTGACTGATGGCTACACCTTC